This T cell receptor beta chain was found in a study of cytomegalovirus exposure and HLA in healthy donors. Study in general: As released early, the data held about 85 million unique TCRs from HLA-typed donors. Points from the study as a whole: The study listed under 200 cytomegalovirus-associated TCR beta chains. A missense variant in DCLRE1C was later tied to TCR beta V- and J-gene trimming.

As regards this clone: Antigen unknown.

PCR used 60 Vbeta primers and 13 Jbeta primers. Using immunoSEQ multiplex PCR, the repertoire was profiled, and TCRdb retains in-frame clones only, with some absent. The sample records tens of thousands of clones, 86% being singletons. The V gene lost 4 bases and the J gene lost 8 bases, with 15 bases spanning the gap. The CDR3 is made up of 15 amino acids. Per germline, CDR1 MDHEN and CDR2 SYDVKM. The chain couples TRBV28 to TRBJ2-6; D perhaps matches TRBD1 (5 bases). This TCR derives from a young man in good health and CMV-seropositive. What was sequenced was PBMCs. The DNA for the CDR3 is TGTGCCAGCAGTTCCGTTCCCCGACAGCCCAACGTCCTGACTTTC. Translated: CASSSVPRQPNVLTF.